This T cell receptor (beta chain) was sequenced in a study of CD8 T cells in ankylosing spondylitis. Germline V lookup: CDR1 MNHEY, CDR2 SMNVEV (reference sequence). The CDR3 runs 15 residues. With 2 bases removed from V and 2 bases from J, the gap between germline ends came to 11 bases. TCRdb ran MiXCR on the 5' RACE reads and lists one entry per CDR3 protein. The table includes 340,000 or so distinct CDR3 sequences, 14% to 15% detected once. To note about this clonotype: The target antigen is unknown.

Study-level findings and limits: What appeared characteristic of ankylosing spondylitis blood was a TCR beta motif of 7 or 8 highly homologous variants.

This clonotype was sampled from a male donor with ankylosing spondylitis or in good health (not recorded which). The chain recombines TRBV27 with TRBJ2-3; D possibly corresponds to TRBD2 (6 bases). Sequencing used blood, either unsorted or a sorted T cell fraction (not recorded which). In DNA, the CDR3 is TGTGCCAGCAGTTTAATGGGACTTAACACAGATACGCAGTATTTT. It translates to CASSLMGLNTDTQYF.